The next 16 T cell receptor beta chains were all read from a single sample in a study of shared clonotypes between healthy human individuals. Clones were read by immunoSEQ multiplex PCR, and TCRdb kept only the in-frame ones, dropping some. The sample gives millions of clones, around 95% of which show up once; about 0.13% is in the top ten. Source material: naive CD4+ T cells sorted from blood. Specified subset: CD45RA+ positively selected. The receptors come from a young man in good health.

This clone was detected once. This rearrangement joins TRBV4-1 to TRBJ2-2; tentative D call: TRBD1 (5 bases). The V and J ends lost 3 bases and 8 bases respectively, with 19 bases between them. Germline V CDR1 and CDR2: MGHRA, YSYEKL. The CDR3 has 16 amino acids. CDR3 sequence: CASSHPSLGLLGELFF. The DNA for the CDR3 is TGCGCCAGCAGCCACCCCAGTCTGGGGCTTTTGGGGGAGCTGTTTTTT.

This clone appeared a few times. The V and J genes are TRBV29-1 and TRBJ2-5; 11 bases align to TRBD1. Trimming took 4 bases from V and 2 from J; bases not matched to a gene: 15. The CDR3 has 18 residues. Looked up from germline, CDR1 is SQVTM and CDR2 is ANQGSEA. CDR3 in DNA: TGCAGCGTTGCCAACCGGGACAGGGGGAGGAGTGGGCAAGAGACCCAGTACTTC. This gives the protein CSVANRDRGRSGQETQYF.

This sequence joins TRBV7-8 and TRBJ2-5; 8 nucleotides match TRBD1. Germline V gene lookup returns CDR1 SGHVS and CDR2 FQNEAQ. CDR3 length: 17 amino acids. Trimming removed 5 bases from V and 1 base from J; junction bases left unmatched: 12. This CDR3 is CASSPPTGVNPQETQYF. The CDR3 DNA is TGTGCCAGCAGCCCGCCGACAGGGGTTAATCCCCAAGAGACCCAGTACTTC.

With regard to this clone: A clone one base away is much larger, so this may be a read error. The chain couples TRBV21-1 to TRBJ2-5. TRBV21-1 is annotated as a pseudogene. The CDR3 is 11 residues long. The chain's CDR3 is CASSIQETQYF. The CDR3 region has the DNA TGTGCCAGCAGCATTCAAGAGACCCAGTACTTC.

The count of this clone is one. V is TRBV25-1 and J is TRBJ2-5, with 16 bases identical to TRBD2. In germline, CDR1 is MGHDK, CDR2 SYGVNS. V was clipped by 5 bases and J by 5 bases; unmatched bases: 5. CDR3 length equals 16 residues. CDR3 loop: CASSPGTSGRGETQYF. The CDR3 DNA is TGTGCCAGCAGTCCCGGGACTAGCGGGAGGGGGGAGACCCAGTACTTC.

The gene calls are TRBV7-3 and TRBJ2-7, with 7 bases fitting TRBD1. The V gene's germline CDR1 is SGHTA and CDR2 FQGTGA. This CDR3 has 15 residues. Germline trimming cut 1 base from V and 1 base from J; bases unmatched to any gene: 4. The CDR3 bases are TGTGCCAGCAGCTTAAGTGGGGGACAGTCCTACGAGCAGTACTTC. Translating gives CASSLSGGQSYEQYF. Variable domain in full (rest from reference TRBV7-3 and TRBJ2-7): GAGVSQTPSNKVTEKGKYVELRCDPISGHTALYWYRQSLGQGPEFLIYFQGTGAADDSGLPNDRFFAVRPEGSVSTLKIQRTERGDSAVYLCASSLSGGQSYEQYFGPGTRLTVT.

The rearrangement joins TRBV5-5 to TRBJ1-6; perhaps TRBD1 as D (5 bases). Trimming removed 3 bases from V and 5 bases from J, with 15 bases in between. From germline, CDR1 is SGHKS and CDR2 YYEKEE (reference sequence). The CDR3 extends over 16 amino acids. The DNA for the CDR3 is TGTGCCAGCAGCTCCCAGCAGGGAGCGAATAATTCACCCCTCCACTTT. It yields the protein CASSSQQGANNSPLHF.

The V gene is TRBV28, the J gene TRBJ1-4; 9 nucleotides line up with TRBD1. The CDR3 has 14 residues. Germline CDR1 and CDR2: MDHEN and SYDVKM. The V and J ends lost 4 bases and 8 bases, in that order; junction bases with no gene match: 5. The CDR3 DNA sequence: TGTGCCAGCAGTTGGGGACAGGGCCGGGAAAAACTGTTTTTT. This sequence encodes CASSWGQGREKLFF. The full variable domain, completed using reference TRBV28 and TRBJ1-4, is DVKVTQSSRYLVKRTGEKVFLECVQDMDHENMFWYRQDPGLGLRLIYFSYDVKMKEKGDIPEGYSVSREKKERFSLILESASTNQTSMYLCASSWGQGREKLFFGSGTQLSVL.

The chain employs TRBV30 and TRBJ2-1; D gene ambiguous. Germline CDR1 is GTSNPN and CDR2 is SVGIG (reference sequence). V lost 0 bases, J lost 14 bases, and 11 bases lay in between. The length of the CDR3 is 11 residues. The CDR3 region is CAWSVVGQEFF. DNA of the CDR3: TGTGCCTGGAGTGTCGTTGGGCAGGAGTTCTTC.

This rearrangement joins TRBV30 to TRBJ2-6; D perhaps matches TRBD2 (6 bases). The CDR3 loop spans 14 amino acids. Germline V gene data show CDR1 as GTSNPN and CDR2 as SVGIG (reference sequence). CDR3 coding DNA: TGTTCCTTAGAGGCGGGGTCCGGGGCCAACGTCCTGACTTTC. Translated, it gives CSLEAGSGANVLTF.

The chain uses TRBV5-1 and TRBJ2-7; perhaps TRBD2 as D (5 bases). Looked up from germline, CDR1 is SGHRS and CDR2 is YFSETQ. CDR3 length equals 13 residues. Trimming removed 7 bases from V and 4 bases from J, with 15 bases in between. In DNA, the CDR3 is TGCGCCAGCGCCGTGATAGCGCCATACGAGCAGTACTTC. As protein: CASAVIAPYEQYF.

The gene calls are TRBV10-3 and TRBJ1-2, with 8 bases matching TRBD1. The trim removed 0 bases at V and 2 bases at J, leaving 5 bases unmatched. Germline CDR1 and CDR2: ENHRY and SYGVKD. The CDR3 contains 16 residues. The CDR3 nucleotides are TGTGCCATCAGTGAGTCGGTACAGGGGGGGAACTATGGCTACACCTTC. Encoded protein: CAISESVQGGNYGYTF.

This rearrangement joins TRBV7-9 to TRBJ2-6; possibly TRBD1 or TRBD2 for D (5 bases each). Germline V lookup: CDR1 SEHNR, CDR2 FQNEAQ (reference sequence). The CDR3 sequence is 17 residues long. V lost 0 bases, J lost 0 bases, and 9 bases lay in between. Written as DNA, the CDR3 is TGTGCCAGCAGCTTAGCGGGACGCCCCTCTGGGGCCAACGTCCTGACTTTC. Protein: CASSLAGRPSGANVLTF.

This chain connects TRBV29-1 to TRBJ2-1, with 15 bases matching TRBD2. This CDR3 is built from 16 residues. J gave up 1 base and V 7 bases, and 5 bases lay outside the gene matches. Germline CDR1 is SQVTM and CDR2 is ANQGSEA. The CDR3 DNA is TGCAGCGCACGGACTAGCGGGGGGGCATCCTACAATGAGCAGTTCTTC. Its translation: CSARTSGGASYNEQFF.

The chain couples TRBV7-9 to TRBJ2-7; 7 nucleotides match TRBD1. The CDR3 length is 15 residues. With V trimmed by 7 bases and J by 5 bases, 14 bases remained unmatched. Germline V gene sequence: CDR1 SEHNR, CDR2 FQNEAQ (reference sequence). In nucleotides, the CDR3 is TGTGCCAGCAACATCGGGACAGCCAATCCTAACGAGCAGTACTTC. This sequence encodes CASNIGTANPNEQYF.

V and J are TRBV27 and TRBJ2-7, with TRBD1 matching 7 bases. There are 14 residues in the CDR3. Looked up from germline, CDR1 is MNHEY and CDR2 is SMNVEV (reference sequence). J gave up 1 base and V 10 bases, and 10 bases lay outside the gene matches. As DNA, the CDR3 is TGTGCCACCCGACGGACAGGAAAATCCTACGAGCAGTACTTC. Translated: CATRRTGKSYEQYF.